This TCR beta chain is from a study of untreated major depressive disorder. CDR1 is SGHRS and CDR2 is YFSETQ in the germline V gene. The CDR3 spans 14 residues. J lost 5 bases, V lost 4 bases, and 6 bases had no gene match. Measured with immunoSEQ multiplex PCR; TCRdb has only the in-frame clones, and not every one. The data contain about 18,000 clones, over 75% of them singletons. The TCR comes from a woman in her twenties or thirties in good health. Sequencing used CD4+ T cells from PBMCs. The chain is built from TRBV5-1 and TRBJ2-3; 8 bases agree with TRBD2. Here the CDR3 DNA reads TGCGCCAGCAGCCCCGGACTAGCCAAAGATACGCAGTATTTT. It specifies CASSPGLAKDTQYF.